The rows below give T cell receptor beta chains drawn from one sample of a study of cytomegalovirus exposure and HLA in healthy donors. Clones were sequenced by immunoSEQ multiplex PCR, and TCRdb holds only the in-frame ones, with some missing. The sample lists some 190,000 clones, 75% to 90% occurring once. Sequences were obtained from PBMCs. The receptors were gathered from a woman aged 25 to 39 in good health and CMV-seronegative. CDR3s include the opening cysteine and the closing phenylalanine or tryptophan. D genes are given only for firm matches. Size tells how often a clone was seen (once, few, many) or the class of an expanded clone, and some rows leave it out.

>TRBV27|NA|TRBJ2-7|NA
TGTGCCAGCAGTAGCGCCGGGACATTCCCCTACGAGCAGTACTTC
CASSSAGTFPYEQYF
>TRBV6-1|NA|TRBJ2-3|TRBD1
TGTGCCAGCATAATAGGACAGGGGGCAGATACGCAGTATTTT
CASIIGQGADTQYF
>TRBV2|once|TRBJ2-7|NA
TGTGCCAGCGGCGGCGGGGTAGGGGCAGGGGGCTACGAGCAGTACTTC
CASGGGVGAGGYEQYF
>TRBV2|once|TRBJ1-5|NA
TGTGCCAGCCGACAGCCCAATCAGCCCCAGCATTTT
CASRQPNQPQHF
>TRBV7-2|NA|TRBJ2-2|TRBD2
TGTGCCAGCAGACTAGCGGGATTCGGGGAGCTGTTTTTT
CASRLAGFGELFF
>TRBV29-1|NA|TRBJ1-4|NA
TGCAGCGTTGGGGAGGCAATCGGGGAAAAACTGTTTTTT
CSVGEAIGEKLFF
>TRBV9|NA|TRBJ2-5|TRBD2
TGTGCCAGCAGCAATCCTAGACTAGCGGAGACCCAAGAGACCCAGTACTTC
CASSNPRLAETQETQYF
>TRBV6-1|NA|TRBJ2-2|TRBD2
TGTGCCAGCAGTGAGGGATTTACTAGCGGAGTTTACACCGGGGAGCTGTTTTTT
CASSEGFTSGVYTGELFF
>TRBV28|once|TRBJ2-2|TRBD2
TGTGCCAGCAGTTTGCCCGGGACTAGCGGAACCGGGGAGCTGTTTTTT
CASSLPGTSGTGELFF
>TRBV6-4|NA|TRBJ2-1|NA
TGTGCCAGCAGTGACTCTCCTAGCTCCTACAATGAGCAGTTCTTC
CASSDSPSSYNEQFF
>TRBV27|NA|TRBJ2-7|TRBD2
TGTGCCAGCAGTAAAAACCCGGGACTAAAAAACGAGCAGTACTTC
CASSKNPGLKNEQYF
>TRBV11-2|NA|TRBJ2-7|TRBD1
TGTGCCAGCAGCTTAGTGGGACAGGGGACCTACGAGCAGTACTTC
CASSLVGQGTYEQYF
>TRBV29-1|NA|TRBJ1-1|NA
TGCAGCGTTTCGGACAGTCCGAACACTGAAGCTTTCTTT
CSVSDSPNTEAFF
>TRBV6-5|NA|TRBJ1-1|NA
TGTGCCAGCAGTTTACCCGGAGGTCACACTGAAGCTTTCTTT
CASSLPGGHTEAFF
>TRBV5-1|few|TRBJ2-7|NA
TGCGCCAGCAGCTTGGGTCCAGGGAGGCAGCAGTACTTC
CASSLGPGRQQYF
>TRBV6-4|NA|TRBJ2-5|NA
TGTGCCAGCATAAAGAGACAAGAGACCCAGTACTTC
CASIKRQETQYF
>TRBV28|NA|TRBJ1-5|NA
TGTGCCAGCAGTTCCGGGGAGGGGCATCAGCCCCAGCATTTT
CASSSGEGHQPQHF
>TRBV27|NA|TRBJ2-2|TRBD1
TGTGCCAGCTCCCCATGGGGACAGGGCAAGGGCGGGGAGCTGTTTTTT
CASSPWGQGKGGELFF
>TRBV11-3|few|TRBJ2-1|NA
TGTGCCAGCAGCTTAGATCTTAGGGATAGCGGAGTCAATGAGCAGTTCTTC
CASSLDLRDSGVNEQFF
>TRBV14|NA|TRBJ1-1|NA
TGTGCCAGCAGCAGGCTTGGGACAATGAACACTGAAGCTTTCTTT
CASSRLGTMNTEAFF
>TRBV4-2|NA|TRBJ1-2|NA
TGTGCCAGCAGCCACCGGACGGGGAATTCAGGCTACACCTTC
CASSHRTGNSGYTF
>TRBV18|NA|TRBJ2-7|TRBD1
TGTGCCAGCTCACTGGGCCGGGACAGGGGGTACGAGCAGTACTTC
CASSLGRDRGYEQYF
>TRBV11-2|few|TRBJ2-5|TRBD2
TGTGCCAGCAGCTTCCCCAGCGGGGGAGAGACCCAGTACTTC
CASSFPSGGETQYF
>TRBV7-8|NA|TRBJ2-1|TRBD2
TGTGCCAGCAGCTTAGGACCGGGACTAGCGGGAGATGAGCAGTTCTTC
CASSLGPGLAGDEQFF
>TRBV5-1|few|TRBJ2-3|NA
TGCGCCAGCAAGGCGTTCCCTGCGGAGGATACGCAGTATTTT
CASKAFPAEDTQYF
>TRBV7-9|NA|TRBJ1-2|NA
TGTGCCAGCAGCCTTGACCAGGGGTATGGCTACACCTTC
CASSLDQGYGYTF
>TRBV29-1|NA|TRBJ2-7|NA
TGCAGCGTTGAGGTCCGGCAGGGCTACGAGCAGTACTTC
CSVEVRQGYEQYF
>TRBV5-1|NA|TRBJ1-4|TRBD1
TGCGCCAGCAGCCCCGGCCGGGACAGAGAAAAACTGTTTTTT
CASSPGRDREKLFF
>TRBV4-1|NA|TRBJ2-7|NA
TGCGCCAGCAGCCAAGATAATCGGGTCTCCTACGAGCAGTACTTC
CASSQDNRVSYEQYF
>TRBV10-3|NA|TRBJ2-6|TRBD2
TGTGCCATCAGTCCTTCTACTAGCGGGGCTTCTGGGGCCAACGTCCTGACTTTC
CAISPSTSGASGANVLTF
>TRBV11-2|NA|TRBJ1-2|NA
TGTGCCAGCAGCCCTGCCAGGTCGGTTCGTGGCTACACCTTC
CASSPARSVRGYTF
>TRBV28|NA|TRBJ2-5|TRBD2
TGTGCCAGCAGTTTACCAGGGAGGGTAAAGACCCAGTACTTC
CASSLPGRVKTQYF
>TRBV6-1|NA|TRBJ1-2|NA
TGTGCCTTAAACCGGGTTCGTGGCTACACCTTC
CALNRVRGYTF
>TRBV19|few|TRBJ2-2|NA
TGTGCCAGTAGTATAGGACAGGTCGGGGAGCTGTTTTTT
CASSIGQVGELFF
>TRBV6-6|NA|TRBJ1-1|NA
TGTGCCAGCAAGTGGGGGGGGGCGACCACTGAAGCTTTCTTT
CASKWGGATTEAFF
>TRBV5-1|once|TRBJ2-1|TRBD2
TGCGCCAGCAGTCCCCAGTCGACTAGCGGGGGCTGGAGCTCCTACAATGAGCAGTTCTTC
CASSPQSTSGGWSSYNEQFF
>TRBV6-5|NA|TRBJ2-3|NA
TGTGCCAGCAGTGCATCTAGCGGCACAGATACGCAGTATTTT
CASSASSGTDTQYF
>TRBV6-1|few|TRBJ2-3|NA
TGTGCCAGCAGTTTAGAACTAGGCACAGATACGCAGTATTTT
CASSLELGTDTQYF
>TRBV29-1|NA|TRBJ1-4|NA
TGCAGCGTTGTTGGGGGGGATGAAAAACTGTTTTTT
CSVVGGDEKLFF
>TRBV10-2|NA|TRBJ1-2|NA
TGCGCCAGCAGTGAGTGGGTCACTACTAACTATGGCTACACCTTC
CASSEWVTTNYGYTF
>TRBV5-8|NA|TRBJ2-7|NA
TGTGCCAGCAGCTTGGCCGGAGGGAGTCCCTACGAGCAGTACTTC
CASSLAGGSPYEQYF
>TRBV2|once|TRBJ1-1|TRBD1
TGTGCCAGCGGGGGGACAGGGAACACTGAAGCTTTCTTT
CASGGTGNTEAFF
>TRBV28|few|TRBJ2-5|TRBD1
TGTGCCAGCAGTCTCGGGACAGGGGGACAAGAGACCCAGTACTTC
CASSLGTGGQETQYF
>TRBV2|once|TRBJ2-6|NA
TGTGCCAGCATAAAAGCCCCCTTTGGGGCCAACGTCCTGACTTTC
CASIKAPFGANVLTF
>TRBV28|once|TRBJ2-7|NA
TGTGCCAGCAGTTTGGTACAGGGCTACGAGCAGTACTTC
CASSLVQGYEQYF
>TRBV6-1|NA|TRBJ2-7|NA
TGTGCCACCCTACCCTTGACGGGACTGTACTTC
CATLPLTGLYF
>TRBV7-9|NA|TRBJ1-1|TRBD1
TGTGCCAGCAGCTTACCCGGGACAGGGGAGGCTGAAGCTTTCTTT
CASSLPGTGEAEAFF
>TRBV5-4|NA|TRBJ2-7|TRBD2
TGTGCCAGCAGCGCCCCCATATCAGCGGGAGGGCCCGGCGAGCAGTACTTC
CASSAPISAGGPGEQYF